The rows below give T cell receptor beta chains drawn from one sample of a study of Graves' ophthalmopathy and Graves' hyperthyroidism. MiXCR was run by TCRdb on the multiplex PCR reads, yielding one entry per CDR3 protein. The repertoire includes almost 400,000 distinct CDR3 sequences, around 17% of them detected once, and about 1.4% sits in the top ten. The sample comprised peripheral blood. The origin of the receptors is a woman younger than 35 with Graves' ophthalmopathy. CDR3s include the opening cysteine and the closing phenylalanine or tryptophan. The D gene is left open where the match is weak. Some rows have no size entry. The others give once, few or many, or a class for an expanded clone.

abundance: many; v_gene: TRBV27; d_gene: .; j_gene: TRBJ1-5; CDR3nt: TGTGCCAGCAGTCCTCGGCCCCCGGACAGAGACAATCAGCCCCAGCATTTT; CDR3aa: CASSPRPPDRDNQPQHF
abundance: many; v_gene: TRBV25-1; d_gene: .; j_gene: TRBJ1-6; CDR3nt: TGTGCCAGCCGGACATTCGGGTATAATTCACCCCTCCACTTT; CDR3aa: CASRTFGYNSPLHF
abundance: once; v_gene: TRBV30; d_gene: .; j_gene: TRBJ1-2; CDR3nt: TGTGCCTGGAGTGTATGGGTTAACTATGGCTACACCTTC; CDR3aa: CAWSVWVNYGYTF
abundance: many; v_gene: TRBV27; d_gene: TRBD2; j_gene: TRBJ2-5; CDR3nt: TGTGCCAGCAGTCGGACTAGCGGGTTTGAAGAGACCCAGTACTTC; CDR3aa: CASSRTSGFEETQYF
abundance: few; v_gene: TRBV6-2/TRBV6-3; d_gene: .; j_gene: TRBJ1-1; CDR3nt: TGTGCCAGCAGTCCGGTCGATTGGAACACTGAAGCTTTCTTT; CDR3aa: CASSPVDWNTEAFF
abundance: many; v_gene: TRBV9; d_gene: TRBD1; j_gene: TRBJ1-3; CDR3nt: TGTGCCAGCAGCCCGACAGGGGATGTTGGAAACACCATATATTTT; CDR3aa: CASSPTGDVGNTIYF
abundance: many; v_gene: TRBV29-1; d_gene: TRBD1; j_gene: TRBJ1-1; CDR3nt: TGCAGCGTTGCGGGACAGTGGGGCACTGAAGCTTTCTTT; CDR3aa: CSVAGQWGTEAFF
abundance: many; v_gene: TRBV19; d_gene: .; j_gene: TRBJ2-7; CDR3nt: TGTGCCAGTAGCCCGGTAGGCGGATCCTACGAGCAGTACTTC; CDR3aa: CASSPVGGSYEQYF
abundance: many; v_gene: TRBV20-1; d_gene: TRBD1; j_gene: TRBJ1-1; CDR3nt: TGCAGTGCTAGGACAGGGGGCGAGACTGAAGCTTTCTTT; CDR3aa: CSARTGGETEAFF
abundance: .; v_gene: TRBV27; d_gene: .; j_gene: TRBJ1-1; CDR3nt: TGTGCCAGCAGTTCCCGAACAGGGAATGCCGAAGCTTTCTTT; CDR3aa: CASSSRTGNAEAFF
abundance: .; v_gene: TRBV29-1; d_gene: .; j_gene: TRBJ1-2; CDR3nt: TGCAGCGTTGAAGAGGAGGGACCATCTGGCTACACCTTC; CDR3aa: CSVEEEGPSGYTF
abundance: many; v_gene: TRBV12-3/TRBV12-4; d_gene: TRBD1; j_gene: TRBJ2-4; CDR3nt: TGTGCCAGCAGTTCCACGACTTACCCTCGGGACAGCAAGGGGAACATTCAGTACTTC; CDR3aa: CASSSTTYPRDSKGNIQYF
abundance: once; v_gene: TRBV28; d_gene: .; j_gene: TRBJ2-7; CDR3nt: TGTGCCAGCAGTCACTTTGTAGTACAGGGTAGAAACGAGCAGTACTTC; CDR3aa: CASSHFVVQGRNEQYF
abundance: many; v_gene: TRBV12-3/TRBV12-4; d_gene: .; j_gene: TRBJ2-7; CDR3nt: TGTGCCAGCCGCCTACCCCCCATCCAGTACTTC; CDR3aa: CASRLPPIQYF
abundance: many; v_gene: TRBV28; d_gene: TRBD1; j_gene: TRBJ2-7; CDR3nt: TGTGCCAGCAGAAACGCCGGACAGGGCGGGCCCGAGCAGTACTTC; CDR3aa: CASRNAGQGGPEQYF
abundance: many; v_gene: TRBV5-1; d_gene: .; j_gene: TRBJ1-1; CDR3nt: TGCGCCAGCAGCGCCTCCCTGGGGGTTTTGAACACTGAAGCTTTCTTT; CDR3aa: CASSASLGVLNTEAFF
abundance: once; v_gene: TRBV29-1; d_gene: .; j_gene: TRBJ1-1; CDR3nt: TGCAGCGTACACCGGGACACTGAGAACACTGAAGCTTTCTTT; CDR3aa: CSVHRDTENTEAFF
abundance: .; v_gene: TRBV6-1; d_gene: .; j_gene: TRBJ2-7; CDR3nt: TGTGCCAGCAGTCTCGGGACGGCGGCTCGCTACGAGCAGTACTTC; CDR3aa: CASSLGTAARYEQYF
abundance: many; v_gene: TRBV11-2; d_gene: TRBD1; j_gene: TRBJ2-5; CDR3nt: TGTGCCAGCAGCTTAGAAGGGACAGGGGCGCAAGAGACCCAGTACTTC; CDR3aa: CASSLEGTGAQETQYF
abundance: .; v_gene: TRBV11-2; d_gene: .; j_gene: TRBJ2-2; CDR3nt: TGTGCCAGCAGCTCCCAGACCGGGGAGCTGTTTTTT; CDR3aa: CASSSQTGELFF
abundance: .; v_gene: TRBV11-2; d_gene: .; j_gene: TRBJ1-1; CDR3nt: TGTGCCAGCAGGCCCCCGGGGGGGTCAATTCTGCGTCATGCTTTCTTT; CDR3aa: CASRPPGGSILRHAFF
abundance: many; v_gene: TRBV28; d_gene: .; j_gene: TRBJ1-5; CDR3nt: TGTGCCAGCAGTCATGACGGTCAGCCCCAGCATTTT; CDR3aa: CASSHDGQPQHF
abundance: many; v_gene: TRBV20-1; d_gene: .; j_gene: TRBJ2-5; CDR3nt: TGCAGTGCTAGAGAAGATACGGGTTGGAACCAAGAGACCCAGTACTTC; CDR3aa: CSAREDTGWNQETQYF
abundance: many; v_gene: TRBV12-3/TRBV12-4; d_gene: TRBD1; j_gene: TRBJ1-1; CDR3nt: TGTGCCAGCAGTCAGGGGGGGTCAGGGGCGAGTTATACTGAAGCTTTCTTT; CDR3aa: CASSQGGSGASYTEAFF
abundance: many; v_gene: TRBV12-3/TRBV12-4; d_gene: .; j_gene: TRBJ1-1; CDR3nt: TGTGCCAGCAGAGCCACTACAGGGTTAGTGCGGTCCACTGAAGCTTTCTTT; CDR3aa: CASRATTGLVRSTEAFF
abundance: many; v_gene: TRBV28; d_gene: .; j_gene: TRBJ2-7; CDR3nt: TGTGCCAGCAGGTCGACAGCTTCCTACGAGCAGTACTTC; CDR3aa: CASRSTASYEQYF
abundance: many; v_gene: TRBV27; d_gene: TRBD1; j_gene: TRBJ1-1; CDR3nt: TGTGCCAGCAGTCCCTTGAGCTCGGGACAGCAAGAAGCTTTCTTT; CDR3aa: CASSPLSSGQQEAFF
abundance: many; v_gene: TRBV7-2; d_gene: .; j_gene: TRBJ1-3; CDR3nt: TGTGCAGAAGGGGGGGGGTTTGCTGGAAACACCATATATTTT; CDR3aa: CAEGGGFAGNTIYF